This TCR beta chain comes out of a study of T cell repertoires in cytomegalovirus infection (dated by TCRdb to about 2019). Concerning the study at large: Alongside well-studied HLA-B-restricted epitopes, the peptide stimulations were aimed at recently identified HLA-C-restricted CMV epitopes, whose presentation resists viral immunomodulation. Donor HLA type was relevant to the analysis, as public TCR beta signatures indicated carriage of CMV infection together with the matching HLA type.

The sample's treatment or condition, from its label and the paper: in vitro stimulation with specific CMV peptide epitopes to enrich CMV-specific T cells. V and J lose 7 bases and 3 bases, and a span of 15 bases separates them. Including the terminal cysteine and phenylalanine, the CDR3 comprises 14 residues. Only CDR3 DNA is held: 42 bases, read in frame from base 1. The CDR1 and CDR2 encoded by the germline V gene (reference sequence) are MNHEY and SMNVEV. Note on this clonotype: Its binding antigen is unknown. The input lacks base qualities; no much larger clone sits a single base away.

TCRdb names Illumina HiSeq 1500 as the instrument used. TCRdb's own reprocessing of the public reads used fastp at Q25 and MiXCR and kept productive beta chains. Each entry merges the rows of one CDR3 protein and shows their most common DNA and genes. The sample profile shows some 940,000 distinct CDR3 sequences; approximately 31% of them were found once. Roughly 13% of the sample lies in the top ten. Beyond this particular receptor, the publication reports: The ex vivo response was dominated by HLA-C-restricted CMV-specific TCR beta clonotypes, and the single most frequent clonotype in two of eight donors was supplied by these HLA-C-restricted clonotypes. In both this cohort and an independent roughly 330-donor cohort, the cumulative frequency of public TCR beta family members distinguished carriers of CMV infection plus the relevant HLA type.

This TCR came from a human donor in good health (CMV status not recorded). Some clones in this sample may be carry-over from other donors' samples. The specimen comprised cultured CD8+ T cells from PBMCs, sampled from culture after CMV antigen stimulation. Rearrangement joined TRBV27 to TRBJ2-5; the D region may be TRBD1 or TRBD2, each matching 5 bases equally. The encoded CDR3 is CASNQLGTEETQYF. The nucleotide sequence reads as follows: TGTGCCAGCAACCAACTTGGGACGGAAGAGACCCAGTACTTC.